This TCR beta chain was sequenced in a study of tumor-infiltrating lymphocytes in primary liver carcinoma. Germline DNA was also extracted, and blood RNA was taken from unsorted whole blood. Patients were chronically HBV-infected and treatment-naive. On this clonotype itself: Its target is unknown. This may arise from a read error, as a much more abundant clone is one base away. It is likely a read error, because the conserved phenylalanine at the end of the CDR3 is missing.

The authors made TCR beta cDNA from around 500 ng total RNA with a constant-region primer. Employing slightly modified ARM-PCR, three nested multiplex PCR rounds were run, and these gave rise to the TCR beta libraries. TRBV1-TRBV30 forward primers paired with a C-beta reverse primer were used in the first two PCR rounds, which ran approximately 11 cycles each. TCRdb passed the multiplex PCR reads through MiXCR, listing each CDR3 protein once. The sample holds approximately 330,000 distinct CDR3 sequences, roughly two thirds seen once. Study-wide findings and caveats: Tumor-adjacent and tumor-blood pairs displayed less overlap than did pairs of tumor regions.

This CDR3 contains 13 residues. V shed 7 bases and J shed 7 bases, with 16 bases lying between them. Sequencing input: peripheral blood. The chain has TRBV12-3 or TRBV12-4 and TRBJ1-2; no clear D. The receptor's source is a man aged 35 to 55 with primary liver carcinoma and hepatitis B virus infection. CDR3 nucleotides: TGTGCCAGCACCGGTTCGGGGATCTCTGGCTACACCTCC. Translating gives CASTGSGISGYTS.